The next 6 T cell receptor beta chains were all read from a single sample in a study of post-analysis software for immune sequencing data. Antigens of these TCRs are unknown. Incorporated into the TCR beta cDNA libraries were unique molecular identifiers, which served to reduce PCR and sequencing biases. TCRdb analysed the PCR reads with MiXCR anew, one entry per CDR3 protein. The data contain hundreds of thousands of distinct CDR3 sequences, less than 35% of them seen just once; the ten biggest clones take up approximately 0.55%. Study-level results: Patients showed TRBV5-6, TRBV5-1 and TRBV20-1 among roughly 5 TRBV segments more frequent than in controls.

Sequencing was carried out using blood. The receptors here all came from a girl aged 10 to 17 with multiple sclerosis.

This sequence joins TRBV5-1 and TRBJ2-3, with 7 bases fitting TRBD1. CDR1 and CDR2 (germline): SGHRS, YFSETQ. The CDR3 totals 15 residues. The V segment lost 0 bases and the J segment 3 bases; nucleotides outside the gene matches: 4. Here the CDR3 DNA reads TGCGCCAGCAGCTTGGAAGGGGGCCAAACAGATACGCAGTATTTT. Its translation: CASSLEGGQTDTQYF.

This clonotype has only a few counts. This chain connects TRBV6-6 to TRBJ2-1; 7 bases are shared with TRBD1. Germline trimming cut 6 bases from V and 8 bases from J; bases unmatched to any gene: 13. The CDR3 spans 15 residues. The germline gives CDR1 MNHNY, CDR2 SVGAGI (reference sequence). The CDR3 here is CASSFSAGGPDEQFF. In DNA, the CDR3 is TGTGCCAGCAGCTTCTCAGCAGGGGGTCCAGATGAGCAGTTCTTC.

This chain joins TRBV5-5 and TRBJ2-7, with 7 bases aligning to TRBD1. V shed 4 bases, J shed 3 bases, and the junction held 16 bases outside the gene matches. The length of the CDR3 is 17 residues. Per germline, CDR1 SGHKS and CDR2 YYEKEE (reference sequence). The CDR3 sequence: CASSAQEFRDRDYEQYF. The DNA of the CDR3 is TGTGCCAGCAGCGCCCAGGAATTTCGGGACAGAGACTACGAGCAGTACTTC. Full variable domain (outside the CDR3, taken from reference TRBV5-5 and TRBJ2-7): DAGVTQSPTHLIKTRGQQVTLRCSPISGHKSVSWYQQVLGQGPQFIFQYYEKEERGRGNFPDRFSARQFPNYSSELNVNALLLGDSALYLCASSAQEFRDRDYEQYFGPGTRLTVT.

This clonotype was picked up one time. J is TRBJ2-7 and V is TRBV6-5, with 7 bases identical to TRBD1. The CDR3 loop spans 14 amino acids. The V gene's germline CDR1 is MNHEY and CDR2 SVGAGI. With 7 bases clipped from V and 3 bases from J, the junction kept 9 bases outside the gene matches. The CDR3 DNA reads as TGTGCCAGCAAGACGGGACAGAGCCTCTACGAGCAGTACTTC. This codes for CASKTGQSLYEQYF.

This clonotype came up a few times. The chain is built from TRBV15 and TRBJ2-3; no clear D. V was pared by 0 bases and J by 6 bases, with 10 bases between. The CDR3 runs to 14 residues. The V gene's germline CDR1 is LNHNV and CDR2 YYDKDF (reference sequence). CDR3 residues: CATSRDRLGDTQYF. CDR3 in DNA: TGTGCCACCAGCAGAGATCGACTGGGGGATACGCAGTATTTT.

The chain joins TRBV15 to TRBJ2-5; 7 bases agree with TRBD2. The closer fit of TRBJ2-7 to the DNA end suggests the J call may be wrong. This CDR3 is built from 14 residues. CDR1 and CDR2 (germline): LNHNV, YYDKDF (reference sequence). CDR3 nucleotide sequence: TGTGCCACCAGCAGAGGCGTCAGGGAGGGCGAGCAGTACTTC. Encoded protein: CATSRGVREGEQYF.